This T cell receptor (beta chain) was identified during a study of T cell responses to AZD1222 COVID-19 vaccine. Broader study findings: Regions 160-218 and 743-854 held dominance among vaccine-associated CD4 TCRs, which spanned spike.

Clones were read by immunoSEQ multiplex PCR, and TCRdb kept only the in-frame ones, dropping some. In the table there are about 100,000 clones, around nine tenths of which are singletons. Concerning this clone itself: Its matching antigen is unknown.

Germline lookup yields CDR1 SQVTM and CDR2 ANQGSEA. Trimming took off 7 bases at V and 1 base at J, with 13 bases between the two ends. The CDR3 loop spans 13 amino acids. Second-dose timings of about 4 or about 12 weeks were pooled. This chain links TRBV29-1 with TRBJ1-1, with D possibly matching TRBD1 (6 bases). The sequence was collected from an adult who received the AZD1222 COVID-19 vaccine. The specimen comprised peripheral blood, sampled 28 days after the second AZD1222 dose. In nucleotides, the CDR3 is TGCAGCGATATAGGGACATCGAACACTGAAGCTTTCTTT. Translating it yields CSDIGTSNTEAFF.